A selection of T cell receptor beta chains follows, all from one sample in a study of blood T cell repertoires in COVID-19. Sequencing used immunoSEQ multiplex PCR; TCRdb keeps in-frame clones, though not all of them. The sample consists of about 94,000 clones, 80% to 85% of them appearing once. The specimen sequenced was peripheral blood. These receptors all come from a man in his sixties with acute or convalescent COVID-19. Both conserved end residues are part of each CDR3. D genes are given only for firm matches. Rows may omit the clone size; those that give it use once, few, many or a size class.

size	D	J	length	V	DNA	CDR3
NA	TRBD1	TRBJ1-4	14	TRBV7-8	TGTGCCAGCAGCTTCCTTGGACAGGCTAAAAAACTGTTTTTT	CASSFLGQAKKLFF
NA	NA	TRBJ1-5	15	TRBV6-1	TGTGCCAGCAGTGAAGCCAGACAAGCCAATCAGCCCCAGCATTTT	CASSEARQANQPQHF
NA	TRBD1	TRBJ2-2	17	TRBV2	TGTGCCAGCAGTGAACTCGGGACAGGGTTAATTTCCGGGGAGCTGTTTTTT	CASSELGTGLISGELFF
few	TRBD2	TRBJ2-3	12	TRBV3-1/TRBV3-2	TGTGCCAGCAGCCAAGATCGGGGGGGGATGTATTTT	CASSQDRGGMYF
few	NA	TRBJ1-3	13	TRBV27	TGTGCCAGCTCCAGGGGCTCTGGAAACACCATATATTTT	CASSRGSGNTIYF
few	NA	TRBJ1-1	13	TRBV6-2/TRBV6-3	TGTGCCAGCAGTCCGTACTCAAACACTGAAGCTTTCTTT	CASSPYSNTEAFF
NA	NA	TRBJ1-2	14	TRBV28	TGTGCCAGCAGTTTTAGGGGCCGAACATATGGCTACACCTTC	CASSFRGRTYGYTF
NA	NA	TRBJ1-1	14	TRBV7-9	TGTGCCAGCAGCTTAGTTGGACAAAGTGAAAGAGCTTTCTTT	CASSLVGQSERAFF
NA	TRBD2	TRBJ2-1	15	TRBV7-7	TGTGCCAGCAGCTTATCCAGCGGGGGGGCCGATGAGCAGTTCTTC	CASSLSSGGADEQFF
NA	NA	TRBJ1-5	15	TRBV6-2/TRBV6-3	TGTGCCAGCAGTCCGGCCGGGGGGGTTGGTCAGCCCCAGCATTTT	CASSPAGGVGQPQHF
NA	TRBD1	TRBJ1-2	16	TRBV7-2	TGTGCCAGCAGCTTATATAATACAGGGGTTAACTATGGCTACACCTTC	CASSLYNTGVNYGYTF
NA	TRBD1	TRBJ1-2	15	TRBV27	TGTGCCAGCAGTAATCCGGGACAGGGTAACTATGGCTACACCTTC	CASSNPGQGNYGYTF
NA	NA	TRBJ1-1	14	TRBV7-3	TGTGCCAGCAGCTCCCCCGCGAGTGGCACTGAAGCTTTCTTT	CASSSPASGTEAFF
NA	NA	TRBJ2-1	16	TRBV7-3	TGTGCCAGCAGCTTAGGAGGTGACTCAAGGGGGAATGAGCAGTTCTTC	CASSLGGDSRGNEQFF
NA	TRBD1	TRBJ1-2	17	TRBV5-1	TGCGCCAGCAGCTGGCCTTCCCCAGGGGGCGCTGGCTATGGCTACACCTTC	CASSWPSPGGAGYGYTF
NA	NA	TRBJ1-5	17	TRBV24-1	TGTGCCACCAGTGATTCGACAGCCTCTTGGGGCAATCAGCCCCAGCATTTT	CATSDSTASWGNQPQHF
NA	NA	TRBJ1-2	15	TRBV5-1	TGCGCCAGCAGAAATGGTGGTGGGGGCAACTATGGCTACACCTTC	CASRNGGGGNYGYTF
NA	TRBD1	TRBJ2-1	12	TRBV30	TGTGCCACAGGACAGGGCTTCGGGGAGCAGTTCTTC	CATGQGFGEQFF
NA	TRBD1	TRBJ2-3	15	TRBV18	TGTGCCAGCTCACCGGCGGGACAGGGCACAGATACGCAGTATTTT	CASSPAGQGTDTQYF
NA	NA	TRBJ1-1	13	TRBV5-1	TGCGCCAGCAGCTTGGTGGCAGGCAGTGAAGCTTTCTTT	CASSLVAGSEAFF
NA	NA	TRBJ1-1	11	TRBV19	TGTGCCAGCCGACAGAGAGTTGAAGCTTTCTTT	CASRQRVEAFF
NA	NA	TRBJ1-2	15	TRBV27	TGTGCCAGCAGTTTATCCCCGAGCGGTATATATGGCTACACCTTC	CASSLSPSGIYGYTF
NA	NA	TRBJ2-1	13	TRBV7-3	TGTGCCAGCAGCCCCGGGGATGACAATGAGCAGTTCTTC	CASSPGDDNEQFF
once	TRBD1	TRBJ2-7	16	TRBV6-5	TGTGCCAGCAGTTACTCCGTGGGACAGGGAACCTACGAGCAGTACTTC	CASSYSVGQGTYEQYF
NA	TRBD1	TRBJ2-2	15	TRBV11-2	TGTGCCAGCAGCTTAGTCACAGGGGGCGACGGGGAGCTGTTTTTT	CASSLVTGGDGELFF
NA	NA	TRBJ1-4	17	TRBV28	TGTGCCAGCAGTCCCCCGACCCGTGGGGGGGATGGTGAAAAACTGTTTTTT	CASSPPTRGGDGEKLFF
NA	NA	TRBJ1-1	15	TRBV6-1	TGTGCCAGCAGTGAAGCGGACAGAATGAACACTGAAGCTTTCTTT	CASSEADRMNTEAFF